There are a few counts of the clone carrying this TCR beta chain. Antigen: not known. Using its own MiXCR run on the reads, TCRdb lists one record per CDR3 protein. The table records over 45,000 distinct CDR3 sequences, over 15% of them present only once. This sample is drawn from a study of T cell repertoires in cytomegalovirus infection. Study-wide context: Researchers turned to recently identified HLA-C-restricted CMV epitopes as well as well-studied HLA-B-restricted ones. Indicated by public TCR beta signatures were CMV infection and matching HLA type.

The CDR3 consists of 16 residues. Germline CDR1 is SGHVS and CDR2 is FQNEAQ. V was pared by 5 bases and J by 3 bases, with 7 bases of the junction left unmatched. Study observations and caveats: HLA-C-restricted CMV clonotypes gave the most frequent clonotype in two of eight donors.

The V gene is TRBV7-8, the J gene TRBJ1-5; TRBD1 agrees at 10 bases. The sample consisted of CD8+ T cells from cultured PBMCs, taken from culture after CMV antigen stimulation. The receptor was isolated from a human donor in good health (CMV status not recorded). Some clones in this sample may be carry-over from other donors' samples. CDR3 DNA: TGTGCCAGCAGCACTGTGACAGGGGGCGTCAATCAGCCCCAGCATTTT. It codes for CASSTVTGGVNQPQHF.